The next 22 T cell receptor beta chains were all read from a single sample in a study of blood T cells in healthy people across ages. Alongside a J-beta primer mix, a sample-barcoded 5' primer served in a second PCR lasting roughly 7 to 11 cycles. TCRdb re-analysed the 5' RACE reads in MiXCR, keeping a single row per CDR3 protein. This sample has roughly 900,000 distinct CDR3 sequences, with more than 25% found just once. The sequenced material came from blood. These receptors were obtained from a woman of 80 years or more in good health.

In its sample, this clonotype was seen many times. V gene TRBV28 combines with J gene TRBJ2-1; the match to TRBD1 covers 9 bases. The ends lost 6 bases at V and 0 bases at J; junction bases unmatched: 18. This CDR3 is built from 20 residues. The V gene's germline CDR1 is MDHEN and CDR2 SYDVKM. For the CDR3, the DNA is TGTGCCAGCAGCCGAAGGCCTCTCCACAGGGGGCTTGGCTCCTACAATGAGCAGTTCTTC. It is translated as CASSRRPLHRGLGSYNEQFF.

The rearrangement links TRBV12-3 or TRBV12-4 to TRBJ2-7, with no clear D. This CDR3 has 14 residues. Trimming removed 1 base at V and 3 bases at J, with 10 bases between. CDR3 residues: CASSLVSLGYEQYF. CDR3 sequence (DNA): TGTGCCAGCAGTTTAGTATCACTGGGCTACGAGCAGTACTTC.

The V gene is TRBV20-1, the J gene TRBJ1-5, with no clear D. The CDR3 length is 15 residues. The V gene lost 2 bases and the J gene lost 1 base, with 12 bases spanning the gap. The germline CDR1 and CDR2 sequences are DFQATT and SNEGSKA (reference sequence). CDR3 sequence: CSARSPRVSNQPQHF. The CDR3 bases are TGCAGTGCTAGATCACCCCGAGTCAGCAATCAGCCCCAGCATTTT.

This clonotype was detected a few times. The chain joins TRBV12-3 or TRBV12-4 to TRBJ2-2; 9 bases are a match to TRBD2. V was clipped by 6 bases and J by 1 base; unmatched bases: 6. This CDR3 has 16 amino acids. CDR3 DNA sequence: TGTGCCAGCAGAAGCTTAGCGGGGGAGAACACCGGGGAGCTGTTTTTT. Encoded protein: CASRSLAGENTGELFF.

This clonotype was recorded many times. The rearrangement joins TRBV4-1 to TRBJ2-7; no firm D call. In germline, CDR1 is MGHRA, CDR2 YSYEKL. The CDR3 has 14 amino acids. V lost 0 bases and J lost 3, with 9 bases in between. The CDR3 DNA follows: TGCGCCAGCAGCCAAGAAGAGCGCGTCTACGAGCAGTACTTC. The encoded protein is CASSQEERVYEQYF.

This clonotype was seen repeatedly, ten times or more. The chain combines TRBV27 with TRBJ1-2; D perhaps matches TRBD1 (5 bases). The ends were cut back, 6 bases at V and 3 bases at J, with 14 bases in the middle. Per germline, CDR1 MNHEY and CDR2 SMNVEV (reference sequence). There are 14 residues in the CDR3. CDR3 in amino acids: CASSPRQPDYGYTF. The CDR3, as DNA: TGTGCCAGCAGCCCCAGACAGCCTGACTATGGCTACACCTTC.

The chain carries TRBV5-1 and TRBJ2-5; 13 nucleotides match TRBD2. The CDR3 sequence is 16 residues long. The ends lost 7 bases at V and 11 bases at J; junction bases unmatched: 17. Germline V CDR1 and CDR2: SGHRS, YFSETQ. The CDR3 nucleotides are TGCGCCAGCGGCCCGGATGGACTAGCGGGGGTAAAGGAGCAGTACTTC. Its protein product is CASGPDGLAGVKEQYF.

The chain carries TRBV29-1 and TRBJ2-2; 7 bases match TRBD1. The CDR3 has 17 amino acids. The J segment lost 1 base and the V segment lost 4 bases, leaving 12 bases of the junction unmatched. Per germline, CDR1 SQVTM and CDR2 ANQGSEA. The CDR3 sequence is CSVAGERGRLNTGELFF. The CDR3 nucleotides read TGCAGCGTTGCCGGGGAGAGGGGGCGGTTGAACACCGGGGAGCTGTTTTTT.

The chain is built from TRBV11-2 and TRBJ2-5; D ambiguous. CDR1 and CDR2 (germline): SGHAT, FQNNGV. The CDR3 is 14 amino acids. V was shortened by 6 bases and J by 1 base, with 12 bases between the two germline ends. CDR3 sequence: CASSLSDGQETQYF. CDR3 nucleotide sequence: TGTGCCAGCAGTTTAAGCGACGGCCAAGAGACCCAGTACTTC.

This clonotype was seen a few times. The V gene is TRBV5-1, the J gene TRBJ2-1, with D hard to call. The germline V gene has CDR1 SGHRS and CDR2 YFSETQ. The CDR3 sequence is 15 residues long. V lost 0 bases, J lost 5 bases, and 12 bases lay in between. CDR3 region: CASSLGAGVDNEQFF. The DNA of the CDR3 is TGCGCCAGCAGCTTGGGCGCCGGAGTTGACAATGAGCAGTTCTTC.

This clonotype was observed at least ten times. DNA of the CDR3: TGTGCCATCAGTGAGTCGCAAGGGTACGCCTACAATGAGCAGTTCTTC. This translates into CAISESQGYAYNEQFF. This sequence joins TRBV10-3 and TRBJ2-1; D is ambiguous. This CDR3 is 16 amino acids long. From germline, CDR1 is ENHRY and CDR2 SYGVKD. The V end lost 0 bases, the J end lost 2 bases, and 11 bases lay between the germline ends.

This clonotype was picked up many times. The chain combines TRBV10-1 with TRBJ2-1; 7 bases agree with TRBD1. Losses at the gene ends were 6 bases for V and 1 base for J; bases not matched to a gene: 6. CDR1 WNHNN and CDR2 SYGVQD come from the germline V gene (reference sequence). The CDR3 consists of 15 residues. The CDR3 coding sequence is TGCGCCAGCAGCCCTTCGACAGGGTCCTACAATGAGCAGTTCTTC. As protein: CASSPSTGSYNEQFF.

This clonotype showed up many times. The V call is TRBV5-1, the J call TRBJ2-6, with D unresolved. CDR1 is SGHRS and CDR2 is YFSETQ in the germline V gene. CDR3 length: 15 residues. V lost 3 bases to trimming and J lost 2 bases, with 9 bases between them. The CDR3 bases are TGCGCCAGCAGCTCGCCCAATGCTGGGGCCAACGTCCTGACTTTC. Protein: CASSSPNAGANVLTF.

The CDR3 coding sequence is TGCAGCGTTCCCCTTCGGGTGAACACTGAAGCTTTCTTT. Translating it yields CSVPLRVNTEAFF. This rearrangement joins TRBV29-1 to TRBJ1-1, with D uncertain. The CDR3 is 13 residues long. Germline V CDR1 and CDR2: SQVTM, ANQGSEA. The V gene lost 5 bases and the J gene lost 0 bases, with 10 bases spanning the gap. Filled out from reference TRBV29-1 and TRBJ1-1, the complete variable domain reads SAVISQKPSRDICQRGTSLTIQCQVDSQVTMMFWYRQQPGQSLTLIATANQGSEATYESGFVIDKFPISRPNLTFSTLTVSNMSPEDSSIYLCSVPLRVNTEAFFGQGTRLTVV.

This clonotype turned up a few times. The chain joins TRBV20-1 to TRBJ1-4; 9 nucleotides align to TRBD1. The germline CDR1 and CDR2 sequences are DFQATT and SNEGSKA (reference sequence). Losses at the gene ends were 6 bases for V and 8 bases for J; bases not matched to a gene: 4. This CDR3 contains 12 residues. The CDR3 nucleotides read TGCAGTGCCGAGGGACAGGGCGAAAAACTGTTTTTT. This codes for CSAEGQGEKLFF.

Remarks on this clonotype: A much larger clone lies a single base off, so this may be a read error. The chain links TRBV6-2 or TRBV6-3 to TRBJ2-5, with D perhaps given as TRBD1 or TRBD2 (7 bases each). The DNA end is a closer match to TRBJ2-7, so the J assignment may be wrong. The CDR3 is 14 residues long. Looked up from germline, CDR1 is MNHEY and CDR2 is SVGEGT. The CDR3 spells CACRPPQGGYEQYF. The CDR3 nucleotides read TGTGCCTGCAGGCCCCCGCAGGGGGGGTACGAGCAGTACTTC.

This clonotype was observed at least ten times. The chain is built from TRBV7-9 and TRBJ2-3, with a possible D match to TRBD2 (6 bases). V was shortened by 1 base and J by 3 bases, with 11 bases between the two germline ends. The germline V gene encodes CDR1 SEHNR and CDR2 FQNEAQ (reference sequence). This CDR3 region has 15 residues. CDR3 DNA: TGTGCCAGCAGCTTAGGGGACTCAGATACAGATACGCAGTATTTT. Translation gives CASSLGDSDTDTQYF.

This clonotype was counted at least ten times. The V gene is TRBV29-1, the J gene TRBJ1-2; TRBD1 aligns across 9 bases. J gave up 4 bases and V 4 bases, and 4 bases lay outside the gene matches. The CDR3 loop spans 13 amino acids. Looked up from germline, CDR1 is SQVTM and CDR2 is ANQGSEA. In DNA form, the CDR3 reads TGCAGCGTTGTGGGACAGGGTATCTATGGCTACACCTTC. Translation gives CSVVGQGIYGYTF.

This clonotype was picked up a small number of times. This chain links TRBV5-1 with TRBJ2-2; no clear D gene. The CDR3 totals 14 residues. Deletions cut 4 bases from V and 2 bases from J, with 9 bases between. Germline loops: CDR1 SGHRS, CDR2 YFSETQ. In nucleotides, the CDR3 is TGCGCCAGCAGCCCAGGATATAACACCGGGGAGCTGTTTTTT. Residues: CASSPGYNTGELFF. Full variable domain (rest looked up from reference TRBV5-1 and TRBJ2-2): KAGVTQTPRYLIKTRGQQVTLSCSPISGHRSVSWYQQTPGQGLQFLFEYFSETQRNKGNFPGRFSGRQFSNSRSEMNVSTLELGDSALYLCASSPGYNTGELFFGEGSRLTVL.

This clonotype was seen a few times. The J gene is TRBJ2-1, the V gene TRBV20-1; TRBD2 matches 8 bases. Germline-derived CDR1 and CDR2 are DFQATT and SNEGSKA (reference sequence). The V and J ends lost 0 bases and 0 bases, in that order; junction bases with no gene match: 7. The CDR3 runs to 17 residues. The CDR3: CSARDGLARGSYNEQFF. The CDR3 DNA sequence: TGCAGTGCTAGAGATGGACTAGCTAGGGGCTCCTACAATGAGCAGTTCTTC.

This clonotype was detected many times. J is TRBJ2-1 and V is TRBV2, with D perhaps matching TRBD1 (6 bases). V lost 6 bases to trimming and J lost 8 bases, with 8 bases between them. The CDR3 runs to 11 residues. Germline CDR1 SNHLY, CDR2 FYNNEI. This chain's CDR3 is CASRKGDEQFF. CDR3 DNA sequence: TGTGCCAGCAGGAAGGGGGATGAGCAGTTCTTC. Complete variable domain (other parts from reference TRBV2 and TRBJ2-1): EPEVTQTPSHQVTQMGQEVILRCVPISNHLYFYWYRQILGQKVEFLVSFYNNEISEKSEIFDDQFSVERPDGSNFTLKIRSTKLEDSAMYFCASRKGDEQFFGPGTRLTVL.

This clonotype was observed a handful of times. The chain links TRBV18 to TRBJ2-1; TRBD2 agrees at 8 bases. V trimming: 1 base; J trimming: 7 bases; junction bases outside the gene matches: 6. Germline V gene data show CDR1 as KGHSH and CDR2 as LQKENI. This CDR3 is built from 15 residues. The CDR3 reads CASSPQRGPHNEQFF. The CDR3 coding sequence is TGTGCCAGCTCACCACAGCGGGGGCCCCATAATGAGCAGTTCTTC.